Each of the 2 T cell receptor beta chains below was sequenced from the same sample in a study of graft-versus-host responses after intestinal transplantation. Profiling relied on immunoSEQ multiplex PCR, and the TCRdb table lists in-frame clones only, not all of them. The data hold approximately 110,000 clones, with approximately 92% observed a single time. For these receptors, no antigen is known. Source: unstimulated CD4+ T cells sorted from spleen or lymph node cells, taken before transplant. These TCRs come from a human donor who was the organ donor for an intestinal transplant.

CDR3 residues: CASSPPIGKGHEQYF. In DNA, the CDR3 is TGTGCCAGCTCACCACCGATAGGGAAGGGCCACGAGCAGTACTTC. J is TRBJ2-7 and V is TRBV18; D gene uncertain. Germline V CDR1 and CDR2: KGHSH, LQKENI. The CDR3 runs to 15 residues. V shed 0 bases and J shed 5 bases, with 14 bases lying between them. Complete variable domain (other parts from reference TRBV18 and TRBJ2-7): NAGVMQNPRHLVRRRGQEARLRCSPMKGHSHVYWYRQLPEEGLKFMVYLQKENIIDESGMPKERFSAEFPKEGPSILRIQQVVRGDSAAYFCASSPPIGKGHEQYFGPGTRLTVT.

The sample holds one count of this clone. The chain links TRBV19 to TRBJ2-1; tentative D call: TRBD1 (5 bases). Per germline, CDR1 LNHDA and CDR2 SQIVND (reference sequence). The CDR3 runs to 13 residues. Trimming removed 3 bases from V and 7 bases from J, with 10 bases in between. The CDR3 DNA reads as TGTGCCAGTAGTATTTCAGGGCGGAATGAGCAGTTCTTC. Its protein is CASSISGRNEQFF.